The 14 T cell receptor beta chains given below trace back to one sample, sequenced in a study of blood T cell repertoires in COVID-19. Method: immunoSEQ multiplex PCR; TCRdb's copy keeps in-frame clones and lacks some. The repertoire has a few hundred thousand clones, 65% to 90% of them found once; the top ten carry more than 1.5%. Sequences were obtained from PBMCs or T cells enriched from blood (not recorded which). The receptors come from a man between 35 and 55 years old who had recovered from COVID-19.

The chain recombines TRBV2 with TRBJ2-7; 8 nucleotides agree with TRBD2. CDR1 and CDR2 from the germline V gene are SNHLY and FYNNEI. There are 16 residues in the CDR3. V was clipped by 6 bases and J by 3 bases; unmatched bases: 13. The CDR3 sequence: CASSVWRGAKNYEQYF. In nucleotides, the CDR3 is TGTGCCAGCAGCGTTTGGCGGGGGGCTAAAAACTACGAGCAGTACTTC.

In its sample, this clone was seen once. This chain joins TRBV19 and TRBJ2-7, with D tentatively TRBD1 (5 bases). V gave up 5 bases and J gave up 5 bases, with 13 bases separating them. This CDR3 is 13 amino acids long. Germline loops: CDR1 LNHDA, CDR2 SQIVND (reference sequence). The DNA for the CDR3 is TGTGCCAGTAGTCTACAGGCCCAGAACGAGCAGTACTTC. It specifies CASSLQAQNEQYF.

The chain is built from TRBV7-9 and TRBJ2-6; D gene uncertain. This CDR3 has 14 amino acids. V shed 8 bases and J shed 0 bases, with 8 bases lying between them. Germline CDR1 and CDR2: SEHNR and FQNEAQ (reference sequence). CDR3 bases: TGTGCCAGCCCCCCGGGCTCTGGGGCCAACGTCCTGACTTTC. It specifies CASPPGSGANVLTF.

The chain couples TRBV29-1 to TRBJ1-2; TRBD1 agrees at 7 bases. The ends lost 6 bases at V and 8 bases at J; junction bases unmatched: 9. CDR3 size: 12 residues. Germline CDR1 and CDR2: SQVTM and ANQGSEA. The CDR3, as DNA: TGCAGCGTCCGGACAGGAAGCTACGGCTACACCTTC. Translated: CSVRTGSYGYTF.

The V call is TRBV28, the J call TRBJ1-5, with D tentatively TRBD1 (5 bases). V gave up 4 bases and J gave up 12 bases, with 19 bases separating them. Per the germline V gene, CDR1 is MDHEN and CDR2 is SYDVKM. There are 14 residues in the CDR3. The CDR3 loop is CASSWRVPGVDQHF. The CDR3 DNA reads as TGTGCCAGCAGTTGGAGGGTCCCGGGGGTGGACCAGCATTTT.

V usage is TRBV5-4 and J usage is TRBJ1-1; D call uncertain. V was pared by 2 bases and J by 0 bases, with 5 bases between. The germline V gene encodes CDR1 SGHNT and CDR2 YYREEE (reference sequence). The CDR3 is 13 amino acids. CDR3 nucleotides: TGTGCCAGCAGCTTTGACATGAACACTGAAGCTTTCTTT. Protein sequence: CASSFDMNTEAFF.

Written as DNA, the CDR3 is TGTGCCAGCAGCTTAGCGGGAGTGCATGAGCAGTTCTTC. As protein: CASSLAGVHEQFF. This rearrangement joins TRBV5-4 to TRBJ2-1, with TRBD2 identical over 8 bases. The CDR3 is made up of 13 amino acids. Trimming removed 2 bases from V and 8 bases from J; junction bases left unmatched: 3. Germline CDR1 SGHNT, CDR2 YYREEE (reference sequence).

J is TRBJ1-1 and V is TRBV30, with D perhaps TRBD1 (5 bases). Trimming removed 0 bases at V and 4 bases at J, with 9 bases between. Germline-derived CDR1 and CDR2 are GTSNPN and SVGIG (reference sequence). The CDR3 runs 13 residues. CDR3 coding DNA: TGTGCCTGGAGTGTACAAGGGGCCACTGAAGCTTTCTTT. This gives the protein CAWSVQGATEAFF.

This clone has a single count. This chain uses TRBV30 with TRBJ1-1; 10 bases align to TRBD1. This CDR3 has 13 residues. The ends lost 5 bases at V and 3 bases at J; junction bases unmatched: 3. Germline V gene data show CDR1 as GTSNPN and CDR2 as SVGIG (reference sequence). The CDR3 sequence is CAWADRGYTEAFF. CDR3 DNA: TGTGCCTGGGCGGACAGGGGGTACACTGAAGCTTTCTTT.

This chain connects TRBV7-3 to TRBJ2-1; possible D gene TRBD2, 6 bases. V shed 1 base and J shed 8 bases, with 18 bases lying between them. CDR1 is SGHTA and CDR2 is FQGTGA in the germline V gene. The CDR3 is 16 amino acids. The CDR3 sequence: CASSLNGPRLEHEQFF. As DNA, the CDR3 is TGTGCCAGCAGCTTAAATGGCCCGAGACTAGAACATGAGCAGTTCTTC.

This chain links TRBV2 with TRBJ1-5; D gene ambiguous. Looked up from germline, CDR1 is SNHLY and CDR2 is FYNNEI. There are 14 residues in the CDR3. V was shortened by 1 base and J by 1 base, with 5 bases between the two germline ends. The CDR3 loop reads CASSEGRSNQPQHF. For the CDR3, the DNA is TGTGCCAGCAGTGAAGGCAGAAGCAATCAGCCCCAGCATTTT.

This rearrangement joins TRBV24-1 to TRBJ1-5; tentative D call: TRBD1 (6 bases). Germline-derived CDR1 and CDR2 are KGHDR and SFDVKD. V gave up 3 bases and J gave up 6 bases, with 17 bases separating them. The CDR3 has 16 amino acids. CDR3 in DNA: TGTGCCACCAGTGATCCCCGCGGGGGGGCGAGTCAGCCCCAGCATTTT. This gives the protein CATSDPRGGASQPQHF.

The chain uses TRBV7-9 and TRBJ2-1; 12 positions agree with TRBD2. V shed 1 base, J shed 4 bases, and the junction held 11 bases outside the gene matches. CDR1 is SEHNR, CDR2 FQNEAQ, per germline (reference sequence). The CDR3 has 19 amino acids. The CDR3 coding sequence is TGTGCCAGCAGCTTAGACGGGCTAGCGGGGGGGCCATCGTACAATGAGCAGTTCTTC. Protein sequence: CASSLDGLAGGPSYNEQFF.

This chain connects TRBV3-1 (or the pseudogene TRBV3-2) to TRBJ2-7; 15 positions match TRBD2. Germline CDR1 LGHDT, CDR2 YNNKEL (reference sequence). Trimming cost V 3 bases and J 7 bases; bases outside gene matches: 7. The CDR3 runs 16 residues. The CDR3, as DNA: TGTGCCAGCAGCCAGGCGGGACTAGCGGGAGGAGGTGAGCAGTACTTC. Protein sequence: CASSQAGLAGGGEQYF.